This record looks at one TCR beta chain sequence and its context. These data come from a study of CD8 T cells in Susac syndrome. Germline V lookup: CDR1 MNHEY, CDR2 SMNVEV (reference sequence). Trimming cost V 5 bases and J 5 bases; bases outside gene matches: 7. CDR3 size: 14 residues. Random hexamers primed reverse transcription of 0.5 to 1 ug RNA. Amplification of TCR beta CDR3 spanned 54 Vbeta and 13 Jbeta via immunoSEQ multiplex PCR. TCRdb called the immunoSEQ multiplex PCR reads again in MiXCR, with one record for every CDR3 protein. The sample lists some 180,000 distinct CDR3 sequences; about 91% were seen once. The authors negatively isolated CD8+ and CD4+ T cells and FACS-enriched TEMRA cells.

Input material: CD4+ T cells from PBMCs. The sequence was obtained from a human donor with Susac syndrome. This chain connects TRBV27 to TRBJ2-5; TRBD1 matches at 8 bases. CDR3 DNA sequence: TGTGCCAGCAGTAAATTCAGGGGGCTGGAGACCCAGTACTTC. This translates into CASSKFRGLETQYF.